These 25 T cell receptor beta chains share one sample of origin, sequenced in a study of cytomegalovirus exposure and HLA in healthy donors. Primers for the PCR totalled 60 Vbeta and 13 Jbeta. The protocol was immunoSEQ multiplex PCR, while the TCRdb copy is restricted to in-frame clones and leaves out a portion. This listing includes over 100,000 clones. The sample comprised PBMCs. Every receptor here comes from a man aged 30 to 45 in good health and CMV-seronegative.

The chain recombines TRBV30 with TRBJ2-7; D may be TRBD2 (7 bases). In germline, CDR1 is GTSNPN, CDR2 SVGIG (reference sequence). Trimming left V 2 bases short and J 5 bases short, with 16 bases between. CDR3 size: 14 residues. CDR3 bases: TGTGCCTGGAGTCCGAGTCGGGGGGCCAACGAGCAGTACTTC. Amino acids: CAWSPSRGANEQYF.

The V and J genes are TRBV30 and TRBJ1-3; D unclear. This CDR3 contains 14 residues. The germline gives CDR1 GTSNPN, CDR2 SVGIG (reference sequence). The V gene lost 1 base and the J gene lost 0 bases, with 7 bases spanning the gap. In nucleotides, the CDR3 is TGTGCCTGGAGTGCATCCTACTCTGGAAACACCATATATTTT. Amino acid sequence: CAWSASYSGNTIYF. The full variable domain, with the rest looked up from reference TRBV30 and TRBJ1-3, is SQTIHQWPATLVQPVGSPLSLECTVEGTSNPNLYWYRQAAGRGLQLLFYSVGIGQISSEVPQNLSASRPQDRQFILSSKKLLLSDSGFYLCAWSASYSGNTIYFGEGSWLTVV.

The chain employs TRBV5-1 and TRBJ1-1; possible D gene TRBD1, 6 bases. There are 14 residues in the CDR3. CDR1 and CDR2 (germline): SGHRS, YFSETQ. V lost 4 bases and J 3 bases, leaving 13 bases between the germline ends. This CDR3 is CASSRRRGDTEAFF. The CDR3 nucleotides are TGCGCCAGCAGCCGACGCAGGGGCGACACTGAAGCTTTCTTT. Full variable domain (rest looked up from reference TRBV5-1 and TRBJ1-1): KAGVTQTPRYLIKTRGQQVTLSCSPISGHRSVSWYQQTPGQGLQFLFEYFSETQRNKGNFPGRFSGRQFSNSRSEMNVSTLELGDSALYLCASSRRRGDTEAFFGQGTRLTVV.

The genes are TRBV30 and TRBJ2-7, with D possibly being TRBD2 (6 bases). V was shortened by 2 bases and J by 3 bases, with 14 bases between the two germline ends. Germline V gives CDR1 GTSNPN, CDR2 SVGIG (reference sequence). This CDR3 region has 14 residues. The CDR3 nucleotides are TGTGCCTGGAGTATTCCGGGACTGGGCTACGAGCAGTACTTC. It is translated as CAWSIPGLGYEQYF.

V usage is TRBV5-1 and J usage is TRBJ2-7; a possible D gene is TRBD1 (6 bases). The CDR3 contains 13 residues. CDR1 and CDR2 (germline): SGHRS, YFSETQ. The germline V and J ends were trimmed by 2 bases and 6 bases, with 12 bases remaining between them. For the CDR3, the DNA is TGCGCCAGCAGCTTTCACAGGGCAATCGAGCAGTACTTC. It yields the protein CASSFHRAIEQYF.

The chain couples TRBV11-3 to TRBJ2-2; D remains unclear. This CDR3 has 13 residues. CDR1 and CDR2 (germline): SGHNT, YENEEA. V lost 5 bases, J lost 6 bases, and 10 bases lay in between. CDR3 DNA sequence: TGTGCCAGCAGCCCCTCTGGGCCCGGGGAGCTGTTTTTT. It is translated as CASSPSGPGELFF.

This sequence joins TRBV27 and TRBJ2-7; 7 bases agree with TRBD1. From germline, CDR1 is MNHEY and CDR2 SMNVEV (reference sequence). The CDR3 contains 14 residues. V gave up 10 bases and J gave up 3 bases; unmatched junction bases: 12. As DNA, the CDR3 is TGTGCCACCCGCCAGGGACAGTTGTTCTACGAGCAGTACTTC. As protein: CATRQGQLFYEQYF.

This CDR3 reads CASSSIHEWGRGTQYF. The CDR3, as DNA: TGTGCCAGCAGCTCAATTCACGAGTGGGGGCGAGGGACCCAGTACTTC. The J gene is TRBJ2-5, the V gene TRBV7-2; perhaps TRBD1 as D (6 bases). Trimming shortened V by 4 bases and J by 7 bases, and 22 bases separated the two germline ends. The CDR3 loop spans 16 amino acids. Germline V CDR1 and CDR2: SGHTA, FQGNSA.

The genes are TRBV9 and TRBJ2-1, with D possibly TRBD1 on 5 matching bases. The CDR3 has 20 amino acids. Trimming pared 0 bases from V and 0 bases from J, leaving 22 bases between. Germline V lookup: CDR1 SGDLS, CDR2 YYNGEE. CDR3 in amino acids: CASSVVGALFVESSYNEQFF. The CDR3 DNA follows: TGTGCCAGCAGCGTAGTAGGGGCTCTGTTTGTAGAAAGCTCCTACAATGAGCAGTTCTTC.

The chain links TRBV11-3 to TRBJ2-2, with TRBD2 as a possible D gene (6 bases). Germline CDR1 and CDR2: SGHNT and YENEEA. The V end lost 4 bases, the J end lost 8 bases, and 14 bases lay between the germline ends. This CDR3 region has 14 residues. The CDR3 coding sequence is TGTGCCAGCAGCTCCCGCCAGGGAGGTGGGGAGCTGTTTTTT. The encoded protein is CASSSRQGGGELFF.

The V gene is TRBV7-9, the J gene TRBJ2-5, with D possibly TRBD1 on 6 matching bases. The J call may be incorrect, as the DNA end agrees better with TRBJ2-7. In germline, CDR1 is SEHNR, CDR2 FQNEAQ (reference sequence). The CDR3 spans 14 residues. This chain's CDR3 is CASSPTGQGGEQYF. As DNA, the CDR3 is TGTGCCAGCAGCCCGACGGGACAAGGTGGCGAGCAGTACTTC.

As DNA, the CDR3 is TGTGCCAGCAGGGGACTGGCGGACACCGGGGAGCTGTTTTTT. As protein: CASRGLADTGELFF. This sequence joins TRBV9 and TRBJ2-2; a possible D gene is TRBD2 (6 bases). From germline, CDR1 is SGDLS and CDR2 YYNGEE. Trimming cost V 5 bases and J 3 bases, with 11 bases left between them. This CDR3 is built from 14 residues.

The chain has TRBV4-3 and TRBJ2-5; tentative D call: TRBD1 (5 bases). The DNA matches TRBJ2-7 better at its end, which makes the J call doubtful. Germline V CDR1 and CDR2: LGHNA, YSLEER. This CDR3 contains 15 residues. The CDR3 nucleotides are TGCGCCAGCAGCCCAGGGTTCCTGGGCTCCTACGAGCAGTACTTC. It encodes CASSPGFLGSYEQYF.

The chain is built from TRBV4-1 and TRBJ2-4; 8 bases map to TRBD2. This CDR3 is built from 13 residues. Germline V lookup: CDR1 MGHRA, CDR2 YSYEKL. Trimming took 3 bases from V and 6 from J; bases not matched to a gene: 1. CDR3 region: CASSHGGGNIQYF. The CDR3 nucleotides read TGCGCCAGCAGCCACGGGGGGGGAAACATTCAGTACTTC.

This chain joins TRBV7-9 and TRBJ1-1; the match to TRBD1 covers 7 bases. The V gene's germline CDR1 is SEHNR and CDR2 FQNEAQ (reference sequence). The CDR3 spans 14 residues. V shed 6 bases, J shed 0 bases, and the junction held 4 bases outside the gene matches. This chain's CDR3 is CASSVTGLNTEAFF. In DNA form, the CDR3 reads TGTGCCAGCAGTGTGACAGGGTTGAACACTGAAGCTTTCTTT. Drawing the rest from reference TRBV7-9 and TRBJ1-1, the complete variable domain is DTGVSQNPRHKITKRGQNVTFRCDPISEHNRLYWYRQTLGQGPEFLTYFQNEAQLEKSRLLSDRFSAERPKGSFSTLEIQRTEQGDSAMYLCASSVTGLNTEAFFGQGTRLTVV.

Written as DNA, the CDR3 is TGTGCCGCGGGGGGGCCTTACAATGAGCAGTTCTTC. Translated: CAAGGPYNEQFF. The rearrangement links TRBV6-5 to TRBJ2-1; 9 positions match TRBD2. The CDR3 has 12 amino acids. The junction had 3 bases not matched to a gene; V was cut back by 11 bases and J by 4 bases. Germline CDR1 reads MNHEY; CDR2 reads SVGAGI.

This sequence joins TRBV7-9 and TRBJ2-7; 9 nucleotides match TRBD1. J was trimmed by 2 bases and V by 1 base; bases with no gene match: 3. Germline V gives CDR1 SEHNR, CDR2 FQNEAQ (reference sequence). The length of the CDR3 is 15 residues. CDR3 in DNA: TGTGCCAGCAGCTTAGGACAGGGGGTTACCTACGAGCAGTACTTC. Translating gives CASSLGQGVTYEQYF.

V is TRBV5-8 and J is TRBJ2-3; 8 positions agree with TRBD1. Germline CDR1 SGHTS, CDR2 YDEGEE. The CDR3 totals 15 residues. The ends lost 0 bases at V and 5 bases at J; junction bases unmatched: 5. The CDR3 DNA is TGTGCCAGCAGCTTGGCGCAGGGGGCGGGAGATACGCAGTATTTT. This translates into CASSLAQGAGDTQYF.

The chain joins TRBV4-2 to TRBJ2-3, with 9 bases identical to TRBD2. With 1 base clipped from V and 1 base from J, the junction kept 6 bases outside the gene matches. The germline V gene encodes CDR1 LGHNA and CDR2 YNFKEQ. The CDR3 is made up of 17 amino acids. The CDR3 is CASSQARASGGTDTQYF. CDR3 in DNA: TGTGCCAGCAGCCAAGCGAGGGCTAGCGGGGGCACAGATACGCAGTATTTT.

For the CDR3, the DNA is TGTGCCAGCAGCCTGGGACAGAACTATGGCTACACCTTC. Protein: CASSLGQNYGYTF. The gene calls are TRBV6-5 and TRBJ1-2, with TRBD1 identical over 7 bases. V lost 6 bases, J lost 2 bases, and 3 bases stayed unmatched. Germline V gene sequence: CDR1 MNHEY, CDR2 SVGAGI. The CDR3 has 13 residues.

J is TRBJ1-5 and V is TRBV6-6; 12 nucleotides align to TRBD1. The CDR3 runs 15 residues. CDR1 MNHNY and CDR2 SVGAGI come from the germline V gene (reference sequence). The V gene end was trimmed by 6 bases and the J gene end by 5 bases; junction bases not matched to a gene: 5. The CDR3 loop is CASSPGTGGDQPQHF. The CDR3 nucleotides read TGTGCCAGCAGCCCCGGGACAGGGGGCGATCAGCCCCAGCATTTT.

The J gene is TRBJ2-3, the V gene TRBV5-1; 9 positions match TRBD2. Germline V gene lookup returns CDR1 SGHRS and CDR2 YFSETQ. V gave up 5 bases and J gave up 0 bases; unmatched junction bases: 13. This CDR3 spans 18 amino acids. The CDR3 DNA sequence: TGCGCCAGCAGTCCGCGGCTAGCGGGGCCTTCTAGCACAGATACGCAGTATTTT. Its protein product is CASSPRLAGPSSTDTQYF.

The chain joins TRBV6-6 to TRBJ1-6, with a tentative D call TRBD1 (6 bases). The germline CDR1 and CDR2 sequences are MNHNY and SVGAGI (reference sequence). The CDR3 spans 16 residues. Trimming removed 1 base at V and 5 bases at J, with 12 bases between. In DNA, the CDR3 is TGTGCCAGCAGTTACTTTCGGACAGACAATAATTCACCCCTCCACTTT. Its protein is CASSYFRTDNNSPLHF.

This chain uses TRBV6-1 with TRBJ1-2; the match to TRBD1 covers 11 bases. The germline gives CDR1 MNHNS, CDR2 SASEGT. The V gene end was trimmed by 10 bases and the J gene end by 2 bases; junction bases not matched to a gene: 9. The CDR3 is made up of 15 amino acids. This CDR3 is CATLPGTGGNYGYTF. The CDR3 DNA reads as TGTGCCACCCTCCCCGGGACAGGGGGAAACTATGGCTACACCTTC.

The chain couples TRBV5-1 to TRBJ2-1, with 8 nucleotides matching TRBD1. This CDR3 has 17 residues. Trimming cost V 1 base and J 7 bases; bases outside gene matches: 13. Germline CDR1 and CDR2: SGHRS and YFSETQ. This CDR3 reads CASSLMSSRGQWNEQFF. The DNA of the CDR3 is TGCGCCAGCAGCTTGATGTCTTCCAGGGGGCAGTGGAATGAGCAGTTCTTC.